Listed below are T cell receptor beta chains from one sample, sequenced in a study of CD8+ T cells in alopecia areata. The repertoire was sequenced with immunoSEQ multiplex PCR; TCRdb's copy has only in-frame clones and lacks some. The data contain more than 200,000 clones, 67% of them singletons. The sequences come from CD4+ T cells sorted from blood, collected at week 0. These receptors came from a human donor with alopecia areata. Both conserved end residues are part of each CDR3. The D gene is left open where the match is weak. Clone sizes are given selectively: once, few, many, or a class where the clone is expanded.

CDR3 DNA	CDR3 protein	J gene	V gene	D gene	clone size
TGTGCCAGCAGTCAACTCAGGGGCCTGAATGAAGCTTTCTTT	CASSQLRGLNEAFF	TRBJ1-1	TRBV11-2	-	few
TGTGCCAGCAGCTTGGCCGGGACAGGCTTCCGAACAGATACGCAGTATTTT	CASSLAGTGFRTDTQYF	TRBJ2-3	TRBV5-5	TRBD1	-
TGTGCCTGGAGTGTACCAGGGTCCTACGAGCAGTACTTC	CAWSVPGSYEQYF	TRBJ2-7	TRBV30	-	-
TGTGCCAGTAGTATTGGGGTTGCGGGCAATCAGCCCCAGCATTTT	CASSIGVAGNQPQHF	TRBJ1-5	TRBV19	-	few
TGTGCCAGCGCAACAAAAGGTCCGGGGGAGACCCAGTACTTC	CASATKGPGETQYF	TRBJ2-5	TRBV5-6	-	-
TGTGCCAGCTCATTTCAGGGGACGGCGTATGGCTACACCTTC	CASSFQGTAYGYTF	TRBJ1-2	TRBV18	-	-
TGTGCCAGCAGCCGGGGGTCAGGCAGGAACACTGAAGCTTTCTTT	CASSRGSGRNTEAFF	TRBJ1-1	TRBV9	-	once
TGTGCCAGCAGCGAAAATTCGGAGACCCAGTACTTC	CASSENSETQYF	TRBJ2-5	TRBV11-3	-	-
TGTGCCTGGAGTGTACGGCGGGGCAACCCCATCGAGCAGTACTTC	CAWSVRRGNPIEQYF	TRBJ2-7	TRBV30	-	few
TGCAGCTCACGACAAGGGCGGGATACGCAGTATTTT	CSSRQGRDTQYF	TRBJ2-3	TRBV29-1	-	-
TGTGCCAGCAGTCAACAGCAGAACACTGAAGCTTTCTTT	CASSQQQNTEAFF	TRBJ1-1	TRBV2	-	-
TGCAGTGCTACGCAGGGGGATGAGCAGTTCTTC	CSATQGDEQFF	TRBJ2-1	TRBV20-1	TRBD1	-
TGTGCCAGCAGCGCCTTCGGGGCCAACGTCCTGACTTTC	CASSAFGANVLTF	TRBJ2-6	TRBV9	-	-
TGTGCCTGGAGTCCCAATGAAAAACTGTTTTTT	CAWSPNEKLFF	TRBJ1-4	TRBV30	-	-
TGCGCCAGCAGCACAATGACAGGGGGCAATGAGCAGTTCTTC	CASSTMTGGNEQFF	TRBJ2-1	TRBV5-1	TRBD1	-
TGTGCCAGCAGGGACAGCCACTACGAGCAGTACTTC	CASRDSHYEQYF	TRBJ2-7	TRBV2	-	-
TGTGCCAGTAGCGAGCCTTGGAACACTGAAGCTTTCTTT	CASSEPWNTEAFF	TRBJ1-1	TRBV19	-	-
TGTGCCAGCAGAGGGGCGGCTAACACTGAAGCTTTCTTT	CASRGAANTEAFF	TRBJ1-1	TRBV7-9	-	-
TGTGCCTGGAGTGTATCGGGTTACGAGCAGTACTTC	CAWSVSGYEQYF	TRBJ2-7	TRBV30	-	-
TGCGCCAGCACCCGAGCCCTCCAAGAGACCCAGTACTTC	CASTRALQETQYF	TRBJ2-5	TRBV5-1	-	-
TGTGCCAGCAGCTCGCAGGGTTACGAGCAGTACTTC	CASSSQGYEQYF	TRBJ2-7	TRBV7-2	-	-
TGTGCCAGCAGCGAGGGGACAGGCTTTGATACGCAGTATTTT	CASSEGTGFDTQYF	TRBJ2-3	TRBV9	TRBD1	-
TGTGCCACCAGATCGGGACAAGTCCCCAATCAGCCCCAGCATTTT	CATRSGQVPNQPQHF	TRBJ1-5	TRBV15	-	-
TGTGCCAGCAGCTTGGGGACTTTGGGGAACTATGGCTACACCTTC	CASSLGTLGNYGYTF	TRBJ1-2	TRBV5-6	-	-
TGCGCCAGCAGCTTTGGGGCAGCGACGAGAGAGACCCAGTACTTC	CASSFGAATRETQYF	TRBJ2-5	TRBV5-1	-	-
TGTGCCAGCAACGGACAGATAAACACTGAAGCTTTCTTT	CASNGQINTEAFF	TRBJ1-1	TRBV2	-	-
TGTGCCAGCAGCCAAGATGGGGGGACGACCGGGGAGCTGTTTTTT	CASSQDGGTTGELFF	TRBJ2-2	TRBV7-9	-	-
TGCAGCGCCGGGGGAGCCACAGATACGCAGTATTTT	CSAGGATDTQYF	TRBJ2-3	TRBV29-1	-	-
TGTGCCAGCAGCCCTGACAGGGGGGCACCGAAGGGCTACAATGAGCAGTTCTTC	CASSPDRGAPKGYNEQFF	TRBJ2-1	TRBV7-9	TRBD1	few
TGTGCCAGCACCCCAAGCGGAAGAGGGCCCCAGTACTTC	CASTPSGRGPQYF	TRBJ2-5	TRBV6-5	-	-
TGCGCCAGCAGCCAAGGCGCGTTCTCCTACGAGCAGTACTTC	CASSQGAFSYEQYF	TRBJ2-7	TRBV4-1	-	-
TGCGCCAGCAGTGGGCCGAACACTGAAGCTTTCTTT	CASSGPNTEAFF	TRBJ1-1	TRBV10-2	-	-
TGTGCCAGCAGCGCAGGGCTTTCTAGGCCCCAGCATTTT	CASSAGLSRPQHF	TRBJ1-5	TRBV9	-	few
TGCAGCGTCGGAGAGGGGATCGCCAGAGGCTACACCTTC	CSVGEGIARGYTF	TRBJ1-2	TRBV29-1	-	few
TGTGCCAGCAGCCCCGGACAGCTCTATGGCTACACCTTC	CASSPGQLYGYTF	TRBJ1-2	TRBV13	-	-
TGCAGCGTTCGACCCATTCTGAACACTGAAGCTTTCTTT	CSVRPILNTEAFF	TRBJ1-1	TRBV29-1	-	-
TGTGCCAGCTCCTTCGGGGGTAGCTACAATGAGCAGTTCTTC	CASSFGGSYNEQFF	TRBJ2-1	TRBV18	-	-
TGTGCCAGCAGCTTTACCTACAATGAGCAGTTCTTC	CASSFTYNEQFF	TRBJ2-1	TRBV5-4	-	-
TGCGCCAGCAGCCGGGGGACAGGGACGGAGACCCAGTACTTC	CASSRGTGTETQYF	TRBJ2-5	TRBV4-1	TRBD1	-
TGTGCCACCAGCACATCTCGGGGATCGGACATTCAGTACTTC	CATSTSRGSDIQYF	TRBJ2-4	TRBV15	-	-
TGTGCCAGCAGTCCTGGTCAGGGGTTTCAGCAGCCCCAGCATTTT	CASSPGQGFQQPQHF	TRBJ1-5	TRBV11-2	-	-
TGTGCCAGCTCGACCGGGACGTCGCTGGGAGAGCAGTACTTC	CASSTGTSLGEQYF	TRBJ2-7	TRBV18	-	-
TGCGCCAGCAGCCCGGGACACCTCCAAGGGGATACGCAGTATTTT	CASSPGHLQGDTQYF	TRBJ2-3	TRBV5-1	-	once
TGCAGCGTTGTGGGGGGCAATCGAAACCCCTCCTACAATGAGCAGTTCTTC	CSVVGGNRNPSYNEQFF	TRBJ2-1	TRBV29-1	-	-
TGTGCCAGCAGCTTGTACCGACCTAACTATGGCTACACCTTC	CASSLYRPNYGYTF	TRBJ1-2	TRBV5-5	-	-
TGTGCCTGGAGTGTAAGTCTAGCGTTAAGGGGTGAGCAGTTCTTC	CAWSVSLALRGEQFF	TRBJ2-1	TRBV30	-	-